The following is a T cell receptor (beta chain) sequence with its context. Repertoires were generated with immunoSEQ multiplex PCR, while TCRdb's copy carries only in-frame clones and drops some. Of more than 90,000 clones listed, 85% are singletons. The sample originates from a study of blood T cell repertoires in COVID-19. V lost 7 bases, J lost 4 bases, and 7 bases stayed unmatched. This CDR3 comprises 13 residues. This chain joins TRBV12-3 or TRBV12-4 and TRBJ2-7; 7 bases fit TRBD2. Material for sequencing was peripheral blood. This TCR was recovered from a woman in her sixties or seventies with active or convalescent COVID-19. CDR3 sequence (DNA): TGTGCCAGCACCGTGGGTAGCGGGTACGAGCAGTACTTC. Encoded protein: CASTVGSGYEQYF.